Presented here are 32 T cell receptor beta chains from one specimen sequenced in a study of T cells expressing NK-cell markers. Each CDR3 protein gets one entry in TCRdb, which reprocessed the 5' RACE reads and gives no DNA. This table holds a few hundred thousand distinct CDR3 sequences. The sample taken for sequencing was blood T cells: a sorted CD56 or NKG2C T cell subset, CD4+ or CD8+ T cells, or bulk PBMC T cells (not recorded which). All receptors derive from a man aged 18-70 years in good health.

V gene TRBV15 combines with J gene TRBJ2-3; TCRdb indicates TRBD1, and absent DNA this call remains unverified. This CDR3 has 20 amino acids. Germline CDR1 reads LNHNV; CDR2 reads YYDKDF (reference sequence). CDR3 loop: CATSRTLPGTLGEGGDTQYF.

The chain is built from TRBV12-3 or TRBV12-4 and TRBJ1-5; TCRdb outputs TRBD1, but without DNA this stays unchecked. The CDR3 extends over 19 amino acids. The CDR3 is CASSSGPQRVGYSNQPQHF.

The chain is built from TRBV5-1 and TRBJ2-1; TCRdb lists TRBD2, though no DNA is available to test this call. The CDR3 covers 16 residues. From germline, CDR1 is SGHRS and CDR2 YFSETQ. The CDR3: CASSFDVPSGYNEQFF.

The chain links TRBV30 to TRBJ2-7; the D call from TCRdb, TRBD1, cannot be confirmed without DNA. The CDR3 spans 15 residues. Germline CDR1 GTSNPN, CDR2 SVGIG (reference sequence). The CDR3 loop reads CAWSVPDRGIYEQYF.

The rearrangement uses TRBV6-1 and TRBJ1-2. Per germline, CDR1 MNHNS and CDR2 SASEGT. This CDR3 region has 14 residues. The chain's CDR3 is CASSKQTTVDGYTF.

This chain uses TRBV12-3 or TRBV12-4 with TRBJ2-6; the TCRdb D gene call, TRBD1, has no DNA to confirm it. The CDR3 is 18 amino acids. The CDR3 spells CASSLGLGRGSGANVLTF.

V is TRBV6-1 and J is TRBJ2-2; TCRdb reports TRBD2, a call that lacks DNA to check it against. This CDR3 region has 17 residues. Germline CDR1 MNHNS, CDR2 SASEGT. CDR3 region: CASRGLAGVSRTGELFF.

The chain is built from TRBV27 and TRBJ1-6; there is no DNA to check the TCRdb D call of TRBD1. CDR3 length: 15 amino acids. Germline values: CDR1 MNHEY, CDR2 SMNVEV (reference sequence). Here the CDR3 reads CASRDPGQGNSPLHF.

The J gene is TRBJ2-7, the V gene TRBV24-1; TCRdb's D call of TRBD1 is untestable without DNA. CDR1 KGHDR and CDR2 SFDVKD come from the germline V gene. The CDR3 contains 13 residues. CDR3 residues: CASRWRGNHEQYF.

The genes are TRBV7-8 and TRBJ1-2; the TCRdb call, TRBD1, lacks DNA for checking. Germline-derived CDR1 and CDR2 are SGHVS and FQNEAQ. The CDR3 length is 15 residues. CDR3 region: CASSLQGLGGYGYTF.

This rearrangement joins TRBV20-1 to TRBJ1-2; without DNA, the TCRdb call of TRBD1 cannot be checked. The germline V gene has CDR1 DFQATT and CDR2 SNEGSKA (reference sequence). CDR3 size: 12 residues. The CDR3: CSARQGAYGYTF.

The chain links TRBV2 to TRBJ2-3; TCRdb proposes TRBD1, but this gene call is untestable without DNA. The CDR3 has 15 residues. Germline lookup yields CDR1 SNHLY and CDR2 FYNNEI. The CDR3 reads CASSVEGAGADTQYF. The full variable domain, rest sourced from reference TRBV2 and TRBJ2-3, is EPEVTQTPSHQVTQMGQEVILRCVPISNHLYFYWYRQILGQKVEFLVSFYNNEISEKSEIFDDQFSVERPDGSNFTLKIRSTKLEDSAMYFCASSVEGAGADTQYFGPGTRLTVL.

CDR3: CSATTSGVVDEQFF. The rearrangement uses TRBV20-1 and TRBJ2-1; checking the TCRdb D call of TRBD2 is not possible without DNA. The CDR3 has 14 amino acids. CDR1 and CDR2 from the germline V gene are DFQATT and SNEGSKA (reference sequence).

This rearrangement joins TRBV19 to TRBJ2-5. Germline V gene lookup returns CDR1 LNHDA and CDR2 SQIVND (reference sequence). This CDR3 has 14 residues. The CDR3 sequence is CASSRDRILETQYF.

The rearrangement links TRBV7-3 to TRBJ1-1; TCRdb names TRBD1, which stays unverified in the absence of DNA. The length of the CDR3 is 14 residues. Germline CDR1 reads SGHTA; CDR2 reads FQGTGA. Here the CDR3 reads CASSYDRGDTEAFF.

This chain's CDR3 is CSASTPTGIGTDTQYF. V usage is TRBV20-1 and J usage is TRBJ2-3; TCRdb selects TRBD1, and the lack of DNA leaves this call unchecked. The germline gives CDR1 DFQATT, CDR2 SNEGSKA (reference sequence). This CDR3 has 16 amino acids.

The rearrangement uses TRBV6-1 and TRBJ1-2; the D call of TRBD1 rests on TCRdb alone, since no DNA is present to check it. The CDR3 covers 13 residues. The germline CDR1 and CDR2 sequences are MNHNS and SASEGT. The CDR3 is CASRETGSYGYTF.

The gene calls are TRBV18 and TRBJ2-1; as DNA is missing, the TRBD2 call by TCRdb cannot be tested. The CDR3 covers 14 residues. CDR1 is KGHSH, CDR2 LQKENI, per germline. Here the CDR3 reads CASSRTEGSNEQFF.

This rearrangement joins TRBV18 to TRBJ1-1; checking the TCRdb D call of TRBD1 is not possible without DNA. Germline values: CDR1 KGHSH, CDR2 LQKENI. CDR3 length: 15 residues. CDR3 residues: CASSPDRTMNTEAFF.

CDR3 residues: CASSLLVKGTDTQYF. The J gene is TRBJ2-3, the V gene TRBV11-2; TCRdb gives TRBD2 as the D gene, but with no DNA this cannot be confirmed. The CDR3 is made up of 15 amino acids. Germline V gene data show CDR1 as SGHAT and CDR2 as FQNNGV.

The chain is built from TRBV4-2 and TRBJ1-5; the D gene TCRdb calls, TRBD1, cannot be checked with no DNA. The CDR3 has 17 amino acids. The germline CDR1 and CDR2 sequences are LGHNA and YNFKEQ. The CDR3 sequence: CASSQESAGDRNQPQHF.

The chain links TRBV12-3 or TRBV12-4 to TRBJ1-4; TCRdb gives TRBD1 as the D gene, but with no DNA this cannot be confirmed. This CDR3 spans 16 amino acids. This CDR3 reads CASSFARGAGGEKLFF.

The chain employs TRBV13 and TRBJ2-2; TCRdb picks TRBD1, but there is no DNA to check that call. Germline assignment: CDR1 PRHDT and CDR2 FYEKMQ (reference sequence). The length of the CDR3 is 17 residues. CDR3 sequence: CASSSAPGPYDTGELFF.

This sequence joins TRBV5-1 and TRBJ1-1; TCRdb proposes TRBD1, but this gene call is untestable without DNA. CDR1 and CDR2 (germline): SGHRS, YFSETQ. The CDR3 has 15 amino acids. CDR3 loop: CASSGMGHPNTEAFF.

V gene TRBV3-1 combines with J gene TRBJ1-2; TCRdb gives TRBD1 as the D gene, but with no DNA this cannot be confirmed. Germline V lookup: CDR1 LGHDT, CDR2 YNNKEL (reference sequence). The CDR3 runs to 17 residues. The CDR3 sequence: CASSLSRGQTSWYGYTF.

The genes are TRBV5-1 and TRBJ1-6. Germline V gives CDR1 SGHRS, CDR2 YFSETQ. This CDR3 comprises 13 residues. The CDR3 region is CASSLEPNSPLHF.

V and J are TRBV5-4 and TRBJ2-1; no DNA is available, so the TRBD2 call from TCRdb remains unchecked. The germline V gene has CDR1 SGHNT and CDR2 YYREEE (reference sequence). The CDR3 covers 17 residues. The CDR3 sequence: CASSPRLAGPSYNEQFF.

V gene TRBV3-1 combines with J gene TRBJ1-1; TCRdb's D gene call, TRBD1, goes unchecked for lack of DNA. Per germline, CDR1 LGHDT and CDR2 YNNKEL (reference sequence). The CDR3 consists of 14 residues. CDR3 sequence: CASSPRQTNTEAFF.

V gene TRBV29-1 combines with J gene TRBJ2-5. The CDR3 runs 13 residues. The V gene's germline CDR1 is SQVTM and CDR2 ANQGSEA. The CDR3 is CSIRPGDLETQYF.

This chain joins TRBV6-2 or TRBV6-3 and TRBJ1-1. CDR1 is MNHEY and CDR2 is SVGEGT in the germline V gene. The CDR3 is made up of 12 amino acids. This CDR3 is CASSYHHGEAFF.

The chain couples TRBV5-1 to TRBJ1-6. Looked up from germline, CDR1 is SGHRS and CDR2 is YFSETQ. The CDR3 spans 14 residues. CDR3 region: CASSLGQNNSPLHF.

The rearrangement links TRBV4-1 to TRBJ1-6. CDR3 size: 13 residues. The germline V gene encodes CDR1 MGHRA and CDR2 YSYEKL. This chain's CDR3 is CASSQDATRPLHF.